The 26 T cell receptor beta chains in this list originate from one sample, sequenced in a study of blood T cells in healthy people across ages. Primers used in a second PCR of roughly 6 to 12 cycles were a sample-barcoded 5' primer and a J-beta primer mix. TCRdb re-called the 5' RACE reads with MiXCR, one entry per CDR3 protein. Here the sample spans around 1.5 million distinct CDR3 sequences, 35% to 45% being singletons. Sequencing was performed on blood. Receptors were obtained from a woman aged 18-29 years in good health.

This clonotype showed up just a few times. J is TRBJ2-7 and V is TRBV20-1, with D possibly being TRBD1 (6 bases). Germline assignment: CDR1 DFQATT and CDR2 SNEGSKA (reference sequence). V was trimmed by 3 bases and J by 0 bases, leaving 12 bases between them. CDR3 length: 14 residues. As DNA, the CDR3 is TGCAGTGCTAGTTTCGGACAGAACTCCTACGAGCAGTACTTC. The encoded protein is CSASFGQNSYEQYF.

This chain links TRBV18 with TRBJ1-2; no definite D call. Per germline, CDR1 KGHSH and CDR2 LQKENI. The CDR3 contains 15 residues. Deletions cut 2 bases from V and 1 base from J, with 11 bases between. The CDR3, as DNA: TGTGCCAGCTCACCAATAGGGCCAGTTAACTATGGCTACACCTTC. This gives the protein CASSPIGPVNYGYTF.

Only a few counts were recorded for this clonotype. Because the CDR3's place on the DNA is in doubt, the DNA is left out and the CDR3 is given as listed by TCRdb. CDR3 in amino acids: CASSSSGGVGYTF. The chain is built from TRBV6-6 and TRBJ1-2; the table gives TRBD1 as D, unverified against the DNA. The CDR3 adds up to 13 amino acids, both ends counted. Germline CDR1 reads MNHNY; CDR2 reads SVGAGI (reference sequence).

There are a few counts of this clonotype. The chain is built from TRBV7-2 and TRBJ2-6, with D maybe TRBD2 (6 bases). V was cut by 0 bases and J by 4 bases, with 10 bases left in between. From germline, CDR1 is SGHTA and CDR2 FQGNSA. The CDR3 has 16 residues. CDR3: CASSLAGGSGANVLTF. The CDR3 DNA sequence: TGTGCCAGCAGCTTAGCGGGGGGTTCCGGGGCCAACGTCCTGACTTTC.

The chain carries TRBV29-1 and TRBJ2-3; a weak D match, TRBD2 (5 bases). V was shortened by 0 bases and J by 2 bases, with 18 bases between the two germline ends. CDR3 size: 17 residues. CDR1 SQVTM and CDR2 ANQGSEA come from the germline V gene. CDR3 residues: CSVEDLGRVAFTDTQYF. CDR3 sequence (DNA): TGCAGCGTTGAAGATCTTGGGCGGGTCGCATTCACAGATACGCAGTATTTT.

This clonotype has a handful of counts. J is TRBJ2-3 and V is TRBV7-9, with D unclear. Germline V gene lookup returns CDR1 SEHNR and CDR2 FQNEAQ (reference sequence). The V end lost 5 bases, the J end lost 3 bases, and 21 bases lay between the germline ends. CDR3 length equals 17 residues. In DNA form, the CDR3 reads TGTGCCAGCAGCAGCGCTTCCGCCAGGTCGAGGACAGATACGCAGTATTTT. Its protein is CASSSASARSRTDTQYF.

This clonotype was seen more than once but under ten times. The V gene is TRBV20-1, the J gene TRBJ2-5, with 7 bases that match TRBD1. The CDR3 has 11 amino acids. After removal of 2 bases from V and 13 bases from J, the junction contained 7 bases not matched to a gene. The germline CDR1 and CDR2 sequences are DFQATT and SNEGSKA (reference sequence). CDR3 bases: TGCAGTGCTAGATGGACTGGGACAGCGTACTTC. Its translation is CSARWTGTAYF.

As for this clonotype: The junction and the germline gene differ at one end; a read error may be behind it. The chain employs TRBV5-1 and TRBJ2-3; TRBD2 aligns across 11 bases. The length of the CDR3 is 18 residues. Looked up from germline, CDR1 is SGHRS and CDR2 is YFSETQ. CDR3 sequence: CVSSFSNPTSGTTDTQYF. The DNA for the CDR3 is TGCGTCAGCAGCTTCTCCAATCCGACTAGCGGGACTACAGATACGCAGTATTTT.

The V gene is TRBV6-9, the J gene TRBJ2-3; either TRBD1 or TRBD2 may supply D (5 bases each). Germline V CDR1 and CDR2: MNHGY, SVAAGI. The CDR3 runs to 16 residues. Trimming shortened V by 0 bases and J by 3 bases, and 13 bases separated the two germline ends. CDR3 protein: CASSYSGTSGTDTQYF. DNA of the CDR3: TGTGCCAGCAGTTATTCCGGGACCTCGGGGACAGATACGCAGTATTTT.

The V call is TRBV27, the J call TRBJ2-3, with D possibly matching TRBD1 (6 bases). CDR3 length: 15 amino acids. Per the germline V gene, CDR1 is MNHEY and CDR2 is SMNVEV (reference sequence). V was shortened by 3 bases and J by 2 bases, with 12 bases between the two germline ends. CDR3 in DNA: TGTGCCAGCAGTTTCGGGACACTCACCACAGATACGCAGTATTTT. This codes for CASSFGTLTTDTQYF.

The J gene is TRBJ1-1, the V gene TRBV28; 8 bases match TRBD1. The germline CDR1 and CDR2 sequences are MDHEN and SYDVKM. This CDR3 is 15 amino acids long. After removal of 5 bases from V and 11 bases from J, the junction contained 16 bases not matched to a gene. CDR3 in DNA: TGTGCCAGCAGTCTCACAGGGGGGACCGTCGTAATGGCTTTCTTT. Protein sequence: CASSLTGGTVVMAFF.

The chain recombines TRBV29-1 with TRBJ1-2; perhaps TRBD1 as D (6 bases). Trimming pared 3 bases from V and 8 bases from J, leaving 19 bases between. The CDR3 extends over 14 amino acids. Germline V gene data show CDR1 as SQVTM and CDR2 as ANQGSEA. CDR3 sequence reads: CSVDPLGGGQGYTF. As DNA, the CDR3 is TGCAGCGTTGACCCCCTCGGAGGGGGTCAGGGCTACACCTTC.

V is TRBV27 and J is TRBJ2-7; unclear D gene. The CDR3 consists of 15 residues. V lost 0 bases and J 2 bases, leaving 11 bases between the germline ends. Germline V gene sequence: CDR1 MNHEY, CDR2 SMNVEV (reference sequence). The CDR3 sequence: CASSLSRVGTYEQYF. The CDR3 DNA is TGTGCCAGCAGTTTATCCCGGGTTGGTACCTACGAGCAGTACTTC.

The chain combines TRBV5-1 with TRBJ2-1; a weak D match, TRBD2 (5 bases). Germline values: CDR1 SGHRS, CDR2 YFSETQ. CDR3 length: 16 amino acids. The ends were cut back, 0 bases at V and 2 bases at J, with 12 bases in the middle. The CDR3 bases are TGCGCCAGCAGCTTGGGGCTGGGAGTCCCCTACAATGAGCAGTTCTTC. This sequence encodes CASSLGLGVPYNEQFF.

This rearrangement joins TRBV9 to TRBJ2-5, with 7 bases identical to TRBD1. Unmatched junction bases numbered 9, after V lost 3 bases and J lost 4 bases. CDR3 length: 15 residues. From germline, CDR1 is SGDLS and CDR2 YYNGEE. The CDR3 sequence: CASSAAPGQLETQYF. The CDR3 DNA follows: TGTGCCAGCAGCGCAGCCCCGGGACAGTTAGAGACCCAGTACTTC.

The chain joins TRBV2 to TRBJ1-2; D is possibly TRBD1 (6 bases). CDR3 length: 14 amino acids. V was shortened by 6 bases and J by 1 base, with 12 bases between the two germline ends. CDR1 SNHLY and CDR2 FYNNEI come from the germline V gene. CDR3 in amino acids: CASSDNRVNYGYTF. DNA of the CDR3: TGTGCCAGCAGCGACAACAGGGTTAACTATGGCTACACCTTC.

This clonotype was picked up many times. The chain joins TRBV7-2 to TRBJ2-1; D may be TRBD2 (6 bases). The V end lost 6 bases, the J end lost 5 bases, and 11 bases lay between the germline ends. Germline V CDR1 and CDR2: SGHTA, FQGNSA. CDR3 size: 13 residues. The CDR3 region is CASSLGLNNEQFF. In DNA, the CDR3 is TGTGCCAGCAGTCTGGGACTCAACAATGAGCAGTTCTTC. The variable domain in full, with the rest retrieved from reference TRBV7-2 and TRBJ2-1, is GAGVSQSPSNKVTEKGKDVELRCDPISGHTALYWYRQSLGQGLEFLIYFQGNSAPDKSGLPSDRFSAERTGGSVSTLTIQRTQQEDSAVYLCASSLGLNNEQFFGPGTRLTVL.

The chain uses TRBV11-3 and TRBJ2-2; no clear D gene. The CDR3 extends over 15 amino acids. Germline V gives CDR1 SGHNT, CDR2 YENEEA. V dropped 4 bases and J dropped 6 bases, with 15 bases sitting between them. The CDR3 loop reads CASSSTPGVSGELFF. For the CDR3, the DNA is TGTGCCAGCAGCTCTACACCAGGAGTCTCCGGGGAGCTGTTTTTT.

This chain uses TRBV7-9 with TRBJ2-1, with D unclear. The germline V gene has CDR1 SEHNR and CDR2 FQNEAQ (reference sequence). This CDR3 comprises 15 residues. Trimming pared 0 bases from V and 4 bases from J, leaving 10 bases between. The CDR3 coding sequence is TGTGCCAGCAGCTTAGCGCGAGTTCCGTACAATGAGCAGTTCTTC. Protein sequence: CASSLARVPYNEQFF.

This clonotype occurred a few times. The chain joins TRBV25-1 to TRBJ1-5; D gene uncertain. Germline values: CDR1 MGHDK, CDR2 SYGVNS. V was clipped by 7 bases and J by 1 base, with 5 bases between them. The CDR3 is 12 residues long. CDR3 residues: CASKTSNQPQHF. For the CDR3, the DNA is TGTGCCAGCAAGACAAGCAATCAGCCCCAGCATTTT. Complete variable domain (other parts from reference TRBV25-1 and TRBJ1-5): EADIYQTPRYLVIGTGKKITLECSQTMGHDKMYWYQQDPGMELHLIHYSYGVNSTEKGDLSSESTVSRIRTEHFPLTLESARPSHTSQYLCASKTSNQPQHFGDGTRLSIL.

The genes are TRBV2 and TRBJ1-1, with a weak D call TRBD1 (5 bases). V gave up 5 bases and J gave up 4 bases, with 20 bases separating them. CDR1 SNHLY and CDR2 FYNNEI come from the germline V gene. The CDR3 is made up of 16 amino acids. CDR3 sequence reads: CASSLTWTPGSTEAFF. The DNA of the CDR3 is TGTGCCAGCAGTCTAACCTGGACACCCGGTAGCACTGAAGCTTTCTTT.

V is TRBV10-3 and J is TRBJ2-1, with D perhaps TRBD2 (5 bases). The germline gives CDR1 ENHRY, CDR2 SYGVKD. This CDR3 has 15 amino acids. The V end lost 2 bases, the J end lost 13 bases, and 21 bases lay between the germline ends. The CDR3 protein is CAISEIPGLKETQFF. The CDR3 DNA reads TGTGCCATCAGTGAGATCCCGGGATTAAAAGAGACCCAGTTCTTC.

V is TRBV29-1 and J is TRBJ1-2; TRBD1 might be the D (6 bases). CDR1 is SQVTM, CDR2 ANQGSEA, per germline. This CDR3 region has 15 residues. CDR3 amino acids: CGASSIGGSTNGYTF. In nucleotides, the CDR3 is TGCGGCGCCTCTAGTATAGGGGGGTCTACGAATGGCTACACCTTC.

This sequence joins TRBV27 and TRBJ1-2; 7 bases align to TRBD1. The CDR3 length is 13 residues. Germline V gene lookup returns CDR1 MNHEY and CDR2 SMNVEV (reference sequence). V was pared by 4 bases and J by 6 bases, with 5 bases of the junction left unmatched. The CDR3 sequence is CASSSGTVDGYTF. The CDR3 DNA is TGTGCCAGCAGTTCCGGGACAGTGGATGGCTACACCTTC.

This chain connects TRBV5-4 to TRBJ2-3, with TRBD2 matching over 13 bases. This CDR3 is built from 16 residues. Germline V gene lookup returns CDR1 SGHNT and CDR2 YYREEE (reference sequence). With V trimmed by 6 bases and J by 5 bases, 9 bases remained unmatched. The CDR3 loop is CASNTGTSGMGDTQYF. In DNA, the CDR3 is TGTGCCAGCAACACCGGGACTAGCGGGATGGGAGATACGCAGTATTTT.

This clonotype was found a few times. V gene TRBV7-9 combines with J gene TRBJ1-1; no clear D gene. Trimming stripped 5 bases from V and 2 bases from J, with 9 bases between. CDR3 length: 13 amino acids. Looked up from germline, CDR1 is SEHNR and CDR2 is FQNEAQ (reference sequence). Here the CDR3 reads CASSRVDNTEAFF. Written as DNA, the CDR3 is TGTGCCAGCAGCCGAGTCGACAACACTGAAGCTTTCTTT.